These 24 T cell receptor beta chains were sequenced from one sample in a study of blood T cell repertoires in COVID-19. The repertoire was sequenced with immunoSEQ multiplex PCR; TCRdb's copy has only in-frame clones and lacks some. The sample lists about 12,000 clones, around 82% seen once, with 20% to 25% in the top ten. The specimen was peripheral blood. The source of these receptors is a human donor in a cohort sampled during active COVID-19.

The chain joins TRBV5-4 to TRBJ2-7; 8 bases fit TRBD1. Germline lookup yields CDR1 SGHNT and CDR2 YYREEE (reference sequence). The V segment lost 4 bases and the J segment 5 bases; nucleotides outside the gene matches: 8. CDR3 length: 14 residues. For the CDR3, the DNA is TGTGCCAGCAGCAGGTCGGGACAGGCTAACGAGCAGTACTTC. Translating it yields CASSRSGQANEQYF. Full variable domain (rest looked up from reference TRBV5-4 and TRBJ2-7): ETGVTQSPTHLIKTRGQQVTLRCSSQSGHNTVSWYQQALGQGPQFIFQYYREEENGRGNFPPRFSGLQFPNYSSELNVNALELDDSALYLCASSRSGQANEQYFGPGTRLTVT.

The chain links TRBV10-3 to TRBJ1-5; D is perhaps TRBD1 (6 bases). The germline V and J ends were trimmed by 3 bases and 8 bases, with 14 bases remaining between them. Germline CDR1 is ENHRY and CDR2 is SYGVKD. The CDR3 runs 14 residues. CDR3 sequence reads: CAISDFRGEKPQHF. The CDR3 DNA reads TGTGCCATCAGTGATTTCAGGGGTGAGAAGCCCCAGCATTTT.

This clone was recorded a few times. The chain is built from TRBV18 and TRBJ1-4; 9 bases agree with TRBD1. This CDR3 comprises 15 residues. The ends lost 1 base at V and 7 bases at J; junction bases unmatched: 4. The germline CDR1 and CDR2 sequences are KGHSH and LQKENI. The CDR3 reads CASSPQGQGAEKLFF. CDR3 DNA: TGTGCCAGCTCACCACAGGGACAGGGAGCTGAAAAACTGTTTTTT.

The J gene is TRBJ2-7, the V gene TRBV10-3, with a weak D call TRBD1 (7 bases). The CDR3 loop spans 12 amino acids. With 8 bases removed from V and 4 bases from J, the gap between germline ends came to 12 bases. Germline loops: CDR1 ENHRY, CDR2 SYGVKD. CDR3 in DNA: TGTGCCATCGGGCAGGGGGGATACGAGCAGTACTTC. Its translation is CAIGQGGYEQYF.

In DNA, the CDR3 is TGTGCCAGCTCACAGGGACAGGCCGCTAATCAGCCCCAGCATTTT. Protein: CASSQGQAANQPQHF. The chain couples TRBV18 to TRBJ1-5; 8 positions agree with TRBD1. Looked up from germline, CDR1 is KGHSH and CDR2 is LQKENI. V lost 4 bases and J lost 4; bases outside the gene matches: 6. The CDR3 consists of 15 residues.

CDR3 residues: CASSRANTEAFF. In DNA, the CDR3 is TGTGCCAGCAGCCGGGCGAACACTGAAGCTTTCTTT. The V call is TRBV3-1 (or the pseudogene TRBV3-2), the J call TRBJ1-1, with unresolved D. The CDR3 loop spans 12 amino acids. V lost 4 bases and J 1 base, leaving 4 bases between the germline ends. CDR1 and CDR2 (germline): LGHDT, YNNKEL (reference sequence).

V usage is TRBV5-1 and J usage is TRBJ1-1; D possibly corresponds to TRBD1 (6 bases). Per germline, CDR1 SGHRS and CDR2 YFSETQ. The V gene lost 4 bases and the J gene lost 0 bases, with 13 bases spanning the gap. This CDR3 has 15 amino acids. The DNA for the CDR3 is TGCGCCAGCAGCACCCTCAGGGGACTGAACACTGAAGCTTTCTTT. Translating gives CASSTLRGLNTEAFF.

This clone was counted a single time. The V and J genes are TRBV5-1 and TRBJ2-7; D possibly corresponds to TRBD2 (5 bases). Trimming pared 4 bases from V and 0 bases from J, leaving 14 bases between. Germline assignment: CDR1 SGHRS and CDR2 YFSETQ. This CDR3 region has 15 residues. Written as DNA, the CDR3 is TGCGCCAGCAGCCCTCGGGTTGGGAGCTCCTACGAGCAGTACTTC. It encodes CASSPRVGSSYEQYF.

This chain uses TRBV7-9 with TRBJ2-3; no reliable D call. The CDR3 contains 15 residues. Germline V gene data show CDR1 as SEHNR and CDR2 as FQNEAQ (reference sequence). Trimming stripped 7 bases from V and 1 base from J, with 15 bases between. The chain's CDR3 is CASTPRSSGTDTQYF. DNA of the CDR3: TGTGCCAGCACCCCCCGTTCGAGCGGCACAGATACGCAGTATTTT.

This clone showed up just once. The junction does not match germline at one end; this may be a read error. The chain has TRBV6-4 and TRBJ2-1; D unclear. Looked up from germline, CDR1 is MRHNA and CDR2 is SNTAGT. This CDR3 has 13 amino acids. CDR3 in amino acids: CASSDGRYSEQFF. Here the CDR3 DNA reads TGTGCCAGCAGTGACGGCCGCTACAGTGAGCAGTTCTTC.

This chain links TRBV15 with TRBJ2-1; D is possibly TRBD2 (6 bases). CDR1 is LNHNV, CDR2 YYDKDF, per germline (reference sequence). The CDR3 sequence is 15 residues long. V dropped 0 bases and J dropped 7 bases, with 13 bases sitting between them. CDR3 residues: CATSREGGSINEQFF. DNA for the CDR3: TGTGCCACCAGCAGAGAGGGAGGCTCAATAAATGAGCAGTTCTTC.

The sample holds one count of this clone. The chain recombines TRBV5-5 with TRBJ2-7, with 10 bases lining up with TRBD1. Germline V CDR1 and CDR2: SGHKS, YYEKEE (reference sequence). V was pared by 3 bases and J by 0 bases, with 6 bases of the junction left unmatched. The CDR3 has 16 residues. The CDR3 loop reads CASSSLGTGDSYEQYF. The CDR3 DNA sequence: TGTGCCAGCAGCTCCTTGGGGACAGGGGACTCCTACGAGCAGTACTTC.

The chain couples TRBV18 to TRBJ1-3; 9 nucleotides line up with TRBD1. CDR1 is KGHSH, CDR2 LQKENI, per germline. The CDR3 spans 15 residues. The trim removed 1 base at V and 9 bases at J, leaving 7 bases unmatched. In DNA, the CDR3 is TGTGCCAGCTCACCACTCGGACAGGGGCAGGGCACCATATATTTT. Translating it yields CASSPLGQGQGTIYF.

The sample holds a few counts of this clone. The V and J genes are TRBV7-2 and TRBJ2-3, with 10 nucleotides matching TRBD2. Per the germline V gene, CDR1 is SGHTA and CDR2 is FQGNSA. The CDR3 runs to 17 residues. V lost 5 bases to trimming and J lost 4 bases; unmatched junction nucleotides: 12. The chain's CDR3 is CASSLRSGGAVADTQYF. DNA for the CDR3: TGTGCCAGCAGCCTCCGGAGCGGGGGGGCCGTGGCAGATACGCAGTATTTT.

Relative to its sample, this clone is medium-sized. One junction end disagrees with the germline gene, perhaps due to a read error. The chain recombines TRBV3-1 (or the pseudogene TRBV3-2) with TRBJ1-1; D is unresolved. The V gene's germline CDR1 is LGHDT and CDR2 YNNKEL (reference sequence). CDR3 length: 12 residues. CDR3: CASSVPDSLLDF. CDR3 nucleotide sequence: TGTGCCAGCAGCGTACCGGACTCCTTGCTGGACTTT.

The chain carries TRBV6-6 and TRBJ2-7, with a possible D match to TRBD2 (6 bases). The V gene lost 2 bases and the J gene lost 3 bases, with 8 bases spanning the gap. There are 13 residues in the CDR3. The germline V gene has CDR1 MNHNY and CDR2 SVGAGI (reference sequence). The CDR3 protein is CASSYPGDYEQYF. DNA of the CDR3: TGTGCCAGCAGTTACCCGGGGGACTACGAGCAGTACTTC.

The chain carries TRBV5-1 and TRBJ2-5; D gene uncertain. This CDR3 has 11 residues. In germline, CDR1 is SGHRS, CDR2 YFSETQ. V dropped 5 bases and J dropped 1 base, with 3 bases sitting between them. CDR3 in amino acids: CASRAQETQYF. Here the CDR3 DNA reads TGCGCCAGCAGGGCCCAAGAGACCCAGTACTTC. Drawing the rest from reference TRBV5-1 and TRBJ2-5, the complete variable domain is KAGVTQTPRYLIKTRGQQVTLSCSPISGHRSVSWYQQTPGQGLQFLFEYFSETQRNKGNFPGRFSGRQFSNSRSEMNVSTLELGDSALYLCASRAQETQYFGPGTRLLVL.

The rearrangement joins TRBV7-3 to TRBJ2-5; tentative D call: TRBD2 (5 bases). Trimming removed 2 bases at V and 4 bases at J, with 8 bases between. Germline V lookup: CDR1 SGHTA, CDR2 FQGTGA. The CDR3 spans 13 residues. In DNA, the CDR3 is TGTGCCAGCAGCTTAGAACTAGGAGAGACCCAGTACTTC. Translated, it gives CASSLELGETQYF.

V is TRBV10-1 and J is TRBJ2-7; the match to TRBD1 covers 9 bases. This CDR3 spans 14 amino acids. Trimming took 8 bases from V and 1 from J; bases not matched to a gene: 6. Germline assignment: CDR1 WNHNN and CDR2 SYGVQD (reference sequence). This CDR3 is CASRDRANSYEQYF. The DNA for the CDR3 is TGCGCCAGCCGGGACAGGGCTAATTCCTACGAGCAGTACTTC.

The CDR3 DNA is TGTGCCTGGAGGGCGGGGGGCGTAGGCTACACCTTC. Translating gives CAWRAGGVGYTF. J is TRBJ1-2 and V is TRBV30, with D possibly matching TRBD1 (6 bases). The germline CDR1 and CDR2 sequences are GTSNPN and SVGIG (reference sequence). The CDR3 contains 12 residues. V lost 3 bases and J lost 8, with 13 bases in between.

The chain is built from TRBV7-9 and TRBJ2-7; 10 bases are shared with TRBD1. This CDR3 contains 15 residues. Trimming at V came to 5 bases and at J to 7 bases, leaving 11 bases not matched to a gene. The germline CDR1 and CDR2 sequences are SEHNR and FQNEAQ (reference sequence). DNA of the CDR3: TGTGCCAGCAGCCTCCGGACAGGGGGATCGAGTGAGCAGTACTTC. Translated, it gives CASSLRTGGSSEQYF.

The V and J genes are TRBV2 and TRBJ1-4; 9 nucleotides align to TRBD1. Trimming took 7 bases from V and 8 from J; bases not matched to a gene: 8. The CDR3 spans 14 residues. Germline V gene data show CDR1 as SNHLY and CDR2 as FYNNEI. The CDR3 region has the DNA TGTGCCAGCATGGACACAGGGGGCAGAGAAAAACTGTTTTTT. Protein sequence: CASMDTGGREKLFF.

The rearrangement joins TRBV27 to TRBJ2-2, with D possibly matching TRBD2 (5 bases). In germline, CDR1 is MNHEY, CDR2 SMNVEV (reference sequence). Trimming shortened V by 8 bases and J by 8 bases, and 15 bases separated the two germline ends. The length of the CDR3 is 13 residues. The CDR3 region is CASGTDYEGELFF. The CDR3 DNA sequence: TGTGCCAGCGGCACAGACTATGAAGGGGAGCTGTTTTTT.

The chain carries TRBV5-6 and TRBJ2-4; D call uncertain. V lost 3 bases to trimming and J lost 0 bases, with 7 bases between them. The CDR3 has 14 amino acids. The germline CDR1 and CDR2 sequences are SGHDT and YYEEEE. The CDR3 sequence: CASSSYLAKNIQYF. In DNA form, the CDR3 reads TGTGCCAGCAGCTCCTACTTAGCCAAAAACATTCAGTACTTC.